These T cell receptor beta chains were read from a single sample in a study of OX40 agonist ivuxolimab in advanced cancers. Using immunoSEQ multiplex PCR, the repertoire was profiled, and TCRdb retains in-frame clones only, with some absent. The data contain some 81,000 clones, 80% to 90% of them singletons. Material: CD4+ or CD8+ T cells sorted from blood, obtained in a trial of the OX40 agonist ivuxolimab. The receptors stem from an adult with an advanced solid tumor such as melanoma, head and neck, liver or kidney cancer. CDR3s include the opening cysteine and the closing phenylalanine or tryptophan. Fields, in order: D gene, clone size, J gene, V gene, CDR3 protein, CDR3 DNA. The D gene is left open where the match is weak. Size is omitted from some rows. Given values are once, few, many or a class for expanded clones.

- - TRBJ2-7 TRBV6-5 CASRTDTYEQYF TGTGCCAGCAGGACAGACACCTACGAGCAGTACTTC
- - TRBJ2-7 TRBV19 CASSMAASSYEQYF TGTGCCAGTAGTATGGCAGCCAGCTCCTACGAGCAGTACTTC
- once TRBJ1-1 TRBV7-9 CASSLGDTTNTEAFF TGTGCCAGCAGCTTAGGGGACACTACGAACACTGAAGCTTTCTTT
- - TRBJ1-1 TRBV29-1 CSVEGHPNTEAFF TGCAGCGTTGAGGGACACCCGAACACTGAAGCTTTCTTT
- - TRBJ1-4 TRBV4-1 CASSQENTRTQGKLFF TGCGCCAGCAGCCAAGAAAATACCAGGACCCAAGGAAAACTGTTTTTT
- - TRBJ2-4 TRBV5-1 CASSFIPGDIQYF TGCGCCAGCAGCTTTATCCCTGGGGACATTCAGTACTTC
- - TRBJ1-1 TRBV6-5 CASWAGLRYTEAFF TGTGCCAGCTGGGCGGGGCTTAGGTACACTGAAGCTTTCTTT
- - TRBJ2-1 TRBV5-1 CASSVIDTSEQFF TGCGCCAGCAGCGTCATCGACACAAGTGAGCAGTTCTTC
- few TRBJ1-2 TRBV13 CASRLTGRYGYTF TGTGCCAGCAGGCTCACAGGCCGCTATGGCTACACCTTC
- - TRBJ2-2 TRBV5-1 CASSFRTDNTGELFF TGCGCCAGCAGCTTTAGGACAGATAACACCGGGGAGCTGTTTTTT
- - TRBJ1-5 TRBV12-5 CASGEGDFQPQHF TGTGCTAGTGGGGAAGGGGATTTCCAGCCCCAGCATTTT
- - TRBJ2-7 TRBV20-1 CSPGVGARRSF TGCAGTCCGGGGGTTGGGGCGAGACGGAGCTTC
- - TRBJ2-2 TRBV7-2 CASSLAGGTGELFF TGTGCCAGCAGCTTAGCGGGGGGAACCGGGGAGCTGTTTTTT
- - TRBJ2-7 TRBV5-8 CASSFAGASYEQYF TGTGCCAGCAGCTTCGCAGGGGCCTCCTACGAGCAGTACTTC
TRBD1 - TRBJ2-1 TRBV30 CAWSRGPGNEQFF TGTGCCTGGAGTAGGGGGCCGGGGAATGAGCAGTTCTTC
- - TRBJ1-5 TRBV28 CASSPPGGARSNQPQHF TGTGCCAGCAGTCCCCCGGGAGGGGCTCGTAGCAATCAGCCCCAGCATTTT
TRBD2 - TRBJ2-7 TRBV30 CAWRPGGGNYEQYF TGTGCCTGGAGGCCCGGGGGGGGTAACTACGAGCAGTACTTC
- - TRBJ2-2 TRBV6-1 CASSVGFYTGELFF TGTGCCAGCAGTGTGGGCTTTTACACCGGGGAGCTGTTTTTT
- few TRBJ1-6 TRBV11-3 CASSFGRRQPLHF TGTGCCAGCAGCTTTGGACGTCGGCAACCCCTCCACTTT
TRBD2 - TRBJ2-3 TRBV5-6 CASSFTSGANTQYF TGTGCCAGCAGCTTTACTAGCGGGGCCAATACGCAGTATTTT
TRBD1 once TRBJ1-2 TRBV4-1 CASSQTGQGANYGYTF TGCGCCAGCAGCCAAACGGGACAGGGGGCGAACTATGGCTACACCTTC
- - TRBJ2-7 TRBV4-3 CASSQELRGVSSYEQYF TGCGCCAGCAGCCAAGAGCTTAGGGGGGTTAGCTCCTACGAGCAGTACTTC
TRBD1 - TRBJ1-2 TRBV19 CASSQDLGQGARGYTF TGTGCCAGTAGCCAGGACCTTGGACAGGGGGCGCGAGGCTACACCTTC
TRBD1 - TRBJ2-3 TRBV19 CASSPFTGGRADTQYF TGTGCCAGTAGTCCTTTTACAGGGGGCAGGGCAGATACGCAGTATTTT
- - TRBJ1-6 TRBV5-3 CARSRPLTRMKNLVSDDSPLHF TGTGCCAGAAGCCGCCCTCTAACTCGCATGAAGAATCTCGTGAGTGATGATTCACCCCTCCACTTT
TRBD1 once TRBJ1-5 TRBV27 CASSLSGTAGQPQHF TGTGCCAGCAGTTTATCTGGGACAGCTGGTCAGCCCCAGCATTTT
TRBD1 - TRBJ2-5 TRBV2 CASSLDPGTGRKTQYF TGTGCCAGCAGTCTGGACCCCGGGACAGGGCGGAAGACCCAGTACTTC
TRBD1 - TRBJ1-2 TRBV27 CASSTTQGGRGYTF TGTGCCAGCAGTACAACGCAGGGGGGCCGTGGCTACACCTTC
- - TRBJ2-2 TRBV7-3 CASSSDRIVNGGELFF TGTGCCAGCAGCTCCGACAGGATCGTTAACGGCGGGGAGCTGTTTTTT
TRBD1 - TRBJ1-4 TRBV7-9 CASSLATGGPEKLFF TGTGCCAGCAGCTTAGCGACAGGGGGGCCGGAAAAACTGTTTTTT
TRBD2 - TRBJ2-1 TRBV5-4 CASSPGGGTSYNEQFF TGTGCCAGCAGCCCCGGGGGGGGGACCTCGTACAATGAGCAGTTCTTC
- - TRBJ2-2 TRBV28 CASLDANTGELFF TGTGCCAGCTTAGACGCGAACACCGGGGAGCTGTTTTTT
- - TRBJ1-1 TRBV7-9 CASSSRVNTEAFF TGTGCCAGCAGCTCCCGAGTGAACACTGAAGCTTTCTTT
- - TRBJ2-6 TRBV27 CASSSPPSRGANVLTF TGTGCCAGCAGTTCTCCCCCCTCACGGGGGGCCAACGTCCTGACTTTC
- once TRBJ2-3 TRBV11-1 CASSLNGLESTDTQYF TGTGCCAGCAGCTTAAACGGGCTAGAGAGCACAGATACGCAGTATTTT
- - TRBJ1-6 TRBV6-5 CASSYSGVNSPLHF TGTGCCAGCAGTTACTCTGGTGTGAATTCACCCCTCCACTTT
- - TRBJ2-7 TRBV15 CATSREGGSRGEQYF TGTGCCACCAGCAGAGAGGGGGGCTCCCGGGGGGAGCAGTACTTC
- once TRBJ2-5 TRBV11-1 CASSREETQYF TGTGCCAGCAGCCGCGAGGAGACCCAGTACTTC
- - TRBJ2-5 TRBV28 CASSLVQELAEQYF TGTGCCAGCAGTTTAGTACAGGAGTTAGCTGAGCAGTACTTC
- - TRBJ1-4 TRBV5-6 CASSSPGSLREKLFF TGTGCCAGCAGCTCCCCTGGGTCCCTGAGGGAAAAACTGTTTTTT
- - TRBJ2-3 TRBV11-2 CASSPLDGRTDTQYF TGTGCCAGCAGCCCACTTGATGGGCGCACAGATACGCAGTATTTT
TRBD1 - TRBJ2-5 TRBV2 CASRRFRGTGQETQYF TGTGCCAGCAGGCGGTTCAGGGGGACAGGTCAAGAGACCCAGTACTTC